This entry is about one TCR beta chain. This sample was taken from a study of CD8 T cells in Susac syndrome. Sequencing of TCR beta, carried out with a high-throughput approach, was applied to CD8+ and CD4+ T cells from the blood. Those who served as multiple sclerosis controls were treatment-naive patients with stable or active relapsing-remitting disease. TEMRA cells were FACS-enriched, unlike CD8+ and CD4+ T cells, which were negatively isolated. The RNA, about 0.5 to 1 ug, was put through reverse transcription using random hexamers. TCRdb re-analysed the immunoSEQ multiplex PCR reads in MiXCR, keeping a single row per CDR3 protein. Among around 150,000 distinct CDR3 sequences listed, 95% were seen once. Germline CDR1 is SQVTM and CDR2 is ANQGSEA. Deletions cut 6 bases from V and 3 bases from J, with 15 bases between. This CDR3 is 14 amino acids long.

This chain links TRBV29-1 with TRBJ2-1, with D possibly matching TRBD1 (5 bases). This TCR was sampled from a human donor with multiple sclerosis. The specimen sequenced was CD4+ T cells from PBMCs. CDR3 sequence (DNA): TGCAGCGTCATTTCGTCCAGGGACTACAATGAGCAGTTCTTC. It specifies CSVISSRDYNEQFF.